Below, 15 T cell receptor beta chains from the same sample are listed, as sequenced in a study of blood T cell repertoires in COVID-19. Measured with immunoSEQ multiplex PCR; TCRdb has only the in-frame clones, and not every one. The data contain approximately 100,000 clones, around 85% of them singletons. Material for sequencing was peripheral blood. These receptors came from a human donor in a cohort sampled during active COVID-19.

The chain has TRBV6-4 and TRBJ2-1; 7 bases fit TRBD2. The V gene end was trimmed by 6 bases and the J gene end by 5 bases; junction bases not matched to a gene: 7. The CDR3 spans 14 residues. The germline V gene encodes CDR1 MRHNA and CDR2 SNTAGT. DNA of the CDR3: TGTGCCAGCAGAAGTAGCGGGCTTCACAATGAGCAGTTCTTC. This codes for CASRSSGLHNEQFF.

This chain uses TRBV21-1 with TRBJ2-2; the tabulated D call, TRBD1, remains unverified against the DNA. TRBV21-1 is marked as a pseudogene. The CDR3 contains 15 residues. For the CDR3, the DNA is TGTGCCAGCGCACGAAGGGGCGCGGACACCGGGGAGCTGTTTTTT. Its protein product is CASARRGADTGELFF.

The V gene is TRBV2, the J gene TRBJ2-3, with 9 bases identical to TRBD2. The CDR3 has 16 residues. V dropped 6 bases and J dropped 0; count of bases not matched to a gene: 7. Germline V lookup: CDR1 SNHLY, CDR2 FYNNEI. CDR3 sequence: CASSLTLAGSTDTQYF. The CDR3 region has the DNA TGTGCCAGCAGCCTGACCCTAGCGGGAAGCACAGATACGCAGTATTTT.

Here the CDR3 DNA reads TGTGCCAGTAGTTCCCTCTCCAGGCAGCCCCAGCATTTT. Protein: CASSSLSRQPQHF. V gene TRBV19 combines with J gene TRBJ1-5, with unresolved D. V was cut by 5 bases and J by 7 bases, with 12 bases left in between. The germline V gene has CDR1 LNHDA and CDR2 SQIVND (reference sequence). The CDR3 is 13 amino acids.

This rearrangement joins TRBV7-9 to TRBJ2-7; TRBD2 aligns across 8 bases. The CDR3 spans 15 residues. J gave up 1 base and V 1 base, and 3 bases lay outside the gene matches. Germline CDR1 SEHNR, CDR2 FQNEAQ (reference sequence). The CDR3 spells CASSLEGTRSYEQYF. The CDR3 DNA sequence: TGTGCCAGCAGCTTAGAAGGGACTAGGTCCTACGAGCAGTACTTC.

The rearrangement uses TRBV9 and TRBJ2-2, with 7 bases lining up with TRBD1. CDR1 is SGDLS, CDR2 YYNGEE, per germline. J lost 3 bases, V lost 3 bases, and 5 bases had no gene match. This CDR3 spans 15 amino acids. The CDR3 region has the DNA TGTGCCAGCAGCGCCCGGGACAGCTACACCGGGGAGCTGTTTTTT. This gives the protein CASSARDSYTGELFF.

V is TRBV25-1 and J is TRBJ2-6; D perhaps matches TRBD2 (6 bases). The CDR3 contains 15 residues. Per germline, CDR1 MGHDK and CDR2 SYGVNS. Trimming removed 4 bases at V and 1 base at J, with 8 bases between. The CDR3 protein is CASSAGESGANVLTF. The CDR3 nucleotides are TGTGCCAGCAGTGCGGGGGAGTCTGGGGCCAACGTCCTGACTTTC.

This chain links TRBV27 with TRBJ2-7; 7 bases align to TRBD1. In germline, CDR1 is MNHEY, CDR2 SMNVEV (reference sequence). The CDR3 is 15 amino acids. With 6 bases clipped from V and 0 bases from J, the junction kept 8 bases outside the gene matches. The chain's CDR3 is CASRTPGQISYEQYF. The CDR3 DNA sequence: TGTGCCAGCAGGACCCCGGGACAGATCTCCTACGAGCAGTACTTC.

The genes are TRBV2 and TRBJ2-2, with TRBD2 matching over 7 bases. V trimming: 7 bases; J trimming: 4 bases; junction bases outside the gene matches: 3. The CDR3 extends over 13 amino acids. Germline V gives CDR1 SNHLY, CDR2 FYNNEI. CDR3 DNA: TGTGCCAGCATCGCGGGAGTCACCGGGGAGCTGTTTTTT. Its protein is CASIAGVTGELFF.

The chain combines TRBV11-2 with TRBJ2-3, with TRBD2 as a possible D gene (7 bases). Trimming left V 1 base short and J 3 bases short, with 14 bases between. CDR3 length equals 16 residues. CDR1 SGHAT and CDR2 FQNNGV come from the germline V gene. CDR3 region: CASSLGGGQGTDTQYF. The CDR3 nucleotides read TGTGCCAGCAGCTTAGGCGGGGGCCAGGGGACAGATACGCAGTATTTT.

CDR3 bases: TGTGCCAGTAGTTGGACAGACTATGGCTACACCTTC. This encodes CASSWTDYGYTF. This chain connects TRBV19 to TRBJ1-2; tentatively, D is TRBD1 (6 bases). The CDR3 has 12 residues. CDR1 is LNHDA and CDR2 is SQIVND in the germline V gene (reference sequence). Deletions cut 5 bases from V and 3 bases from J, with 7 bases between.

The chain joins TRBV5-4 to TRBJ1-4; possibly TRBD1 for D (5 bases). Germline V CDR1 and CDR2: SGHNT, YYREEE (reference sequence). Between the trimmed V and J ends, which lost 3 bases and 1 base, there was a span of 10 bases. This CDR3 is built from 15 residues. CDR3 nucleotides: TGTGCCAGCAGCTCATGGGGGGGAACTAATGAAAAACTGTTTTTT. Translation gives CASSSWGGTNEKLFF.

This clone was seen a few times. The gene calls are TRBV27 and TRBJ2-4; the D gene is possibly TRBD2 (5 bases). V lost 6 bases to trimming and J lost 0 bases, with 18 bases between them. The CDR3 is 17 residues long. The germline V gene encodes CDR1 MNHEY and CDR2 SMNVEV (reference sequence). This CDR3 reads CASRPRGWDLAKNIQYF. CDR3 nucleotide sequence: TGTGCCAGCAGACCCCGGGGTTGGGATCTAGCCAAAAACATTCAGTACTTC.

The V and J genes are TRBV9 and TRBJ2-7; a possible D gene is TRBD2 (5 bases). The germline V gene has CDR1 SGDLS and CDR2 YYNGEE. The CDR3 spans 14 residues. Trimming shortened V by 4 bases and J by 3 bases, and 14 bases separated the two germline ends. CDR3 DNA sequence: TGTGCCAGCAGCCCAGAGATTACTAGCTACGAGCAGTACTTC. Its protein is CASSPEITSYEQYF.

This clone showed up just once. In DNA, the CDR3 is TGCGCCAGCAGCCTTGGGACAGGGGGCCCCTCCTACGAGCAGTACTTC. The encoded protein is CASSLGTGGPSYEQYF. This chain joins TRBV4-3 and TRBJ2-7; 12 bases fit TRBD1. Germline lookup yields CDR1 LGHNA and CDR2 YSLEER. The junction had 4 bases not matched to a gene; V was cut back by 4 bases and J by 0 bases. The CDR3 is 16 residues long.